This TCR beta chain was retrieved from a study of blood T cells in healthy people across ages. Broader study findings: Across samples, TCR beta diversity tracked strongly with naive T cell percentage.

A word on this clonotype: Its specificity is not known.

Each donor had around 11 milliliters of peripheral blood drawn. Trimming at V came to 6 bases and at J to 1 base, leaving 11 bases not matched to a gene. This CDR3 has 16 residues. Looked up from germline, CDR1 is MNHEY and CDR2 is SMNVEV (reference sequence). Alongside a J-beta primer mix, a sample-barcoded 5' primer served in a second PCR lasting roughly 7 to 12 cycles. TCRdb passed the 5' RACE reads through MiXCR, listing each CDR3 protein once. The data show approximately 830,000 distinct CDR3 sequences, 55% to 65% seen once. Sample: blood. The rearrangement joins TRBV27 to TRBJ2-5, with 7 bases that match TRBD2. The TCR originated in a man aged 25-40 years in good health. The DNA for the CDR3 is TGTGCCAGCAGCTCCTTATCCGGGGGGACCCAAGAGACCCAGTACTTC. Translation: CASSSLSGGTQETQYF.